The next 5 T cell receptor beta chains were all read from a single sample in a study of blood T cells in healthy people across ages. The authors ran a second PCR of about 7 to 12 cycles using a sample-barcoded 5' primer and a J-beta primer mix. TCRdb fed the 5' RACE reads into MiXCR, producing one record per CDR3 protein. The data contain around 650,000 distinct CDR3 sequences, approximately 40% of them singletons. The sequencing sample was made of blood. Source of these receptors: a man older than 75 in good health.

This clonotype was observed a few times. The chain employs TRBV20-1 and TRBJ2-7; 8 nucleotides match TRBD2. The CDR3 runs to 14 residues. Germline trimming cut 5 bases from V and 6 bases from J; bases unmatched to any gene: 12. Germline-derived CDR1 and CDR2 are DFQATT and SNEGSKA (reference sequence). CDR3 residues: CSAGGGTSKSEQYF. The CDR3 DNA sequence: TGCAGTGCTGGCGGGGGGACCTCAAAATCCGAGCAGTACTTC.

The rearrangement joins TRBV2 to TRBJ2-1, with D possibly TRBD2 on 6 matching bases. CDR3 length: 13 residues. Trimming left V 7 bases short and J 7 bases short, with 14 bases between. Germline V gene data show CDR1 as SNHLY and CDR2 as FYNNEI. The CDR3 DNA reads TGTGCCAGCAACGCCTGGAGGGTTAATGAGCAGTTCTTC. As protein: CASNAWRVNEQFF. Full variable domain (missing parts from reference TRBV2 and TRBJ2-1): EPEVTQTPSHQVTQMGQEVILRCVPISNHLYFYWYRQILGQKVEFLVSFYNNEISEKSEIFDDQFSVERPDGSNFTLKIRSTKLEDSAMYFCASNAWRVNEQFFGPGTRLTVL.

This clonotype was seen a handful of times. The V call is TRBV6-1, the J call TRBJ2-6, with D unclear. Germline values: CDR1 MNHNS, CDR2 SASEGT. Trimming removed 7 bases at V and 2 bases at J, with 9 bases between. The CDR3 has 14 residues. The CDR3 region has the DNA TGTGCCAGCACCGGGTGGGCTGGGGCCAACGTCCTGACTTTC. Residues: CASTGWAGANVLTF.

This clonotype has only one observation. This sequence joins TRBV4-2 and TRBJ2-7; 15 positions agree with TRBD2. The CDR3 has 16 amino acids. Germline trimming cut 0 bases from V and 5 bases from J; bases unmatched to any gene: 2. The germline V gene has CDR1 LGHNA and CDR2 YNFKEQ. The CDR3 is CASSQEGLAGGDEQYF. CDR3 DNA: TGTGCCAGCAGCCAAGAAGGACTAGCGGGAGGGGACGAGCAGTACTTC.

The chain is built from TRBV23-1 and TRBJ2-1; D remains unclear. TRBV23-1 is identified as an open reading frame with a role that is uncertain. The CDR3 is made up of 14 amino acids. The V end lost 2 bases, the J end lost 5 bases, and 10 bases lay between the germline ends. The CDR3, as DNA: TGCGCCAGCAGTCAACAAGCCGGACACAATGAGCAGTTCTTC. It translates to CASSQQAGHNEQFF.